Following are 14 T cell receptor beta chains from one sample sequenced in a study of T cell responses to AZD1222 COVID-19 vaccine. The table came from immunoSEQ multiplex PCR; TCRdb's copy has only in-frame clones and leaves some out. The sample includes some 130,000 clones, roughly 90% of them seen just once. The sequencing here drew on peripheral blood, taken on day 0 of AZD1222 vaccination. The origin of the receptors is an adult in good health.

The chain's CDR3 is CATKSEDNEQFF. The CDR3 region has the DNA TGTGCCACCAAATCAGAAGACAATGAGCAGTTCTTC. The J gene is TRBJ2-1, the V gene TRBV24-1, with no clear D. CDR3 length: 12 residues. The V end lost 8 bases, the J end lost 5 bases, and 9 bases lay between the germline ends. Germline V gives CDR1 KGHDR, CDR2 SFDVKD.

The chain carries TRBV29-1 and TRBJ2-1; 7 bases line up with TRBD1. After removal of 7 bases from V and 8 bases from J, the junction contained 8 bases not matched to a gene. The CDR3 totals 12 residues. Germline CDR1 is SQVTM and CDR2 is ANQGSEA. Here the CDR3 reads CSAPTGIDEQFF. DNA of the CDR3: TGCAGCGCCCCGACAGGGATCGATGAGCAGTTCTTC.

The V call is TRBV6-5, the J call TRBJ1-1; maybe TRBD1 (5 bases). This CDR3 has 13 residues. Germline V lookup: CDR1 MNHEY, CDR2 SVGAGI. Trimming shortened V by 2 bases and J by 4 bases, and 8 bases separated the two germline ends. The CDR3 sequence: CASSYGGITEAFF. The CDR3 nucleotides read TGTGCCAGCAGTTACGGGGGGATCACTGAAGCTTTCTTT.

The chain combines TRBV27 with TRBJ1-5, with D hard to call. This CDR3 is 14 amino acids long. Trimming removed 2 bases from V and 2 bases from J, with 7 bases in between. Germline V gene sequence: CDR1 MNHEY, CDR2 SMNVEV (reference sequence). DNA for the CDR3: TGTGCCAGCAGTTTACTATCGGGCAATCAGCCCCAGCATTTT. It is translated as CASSLLSGNQPQHF.

This clone was seen once. Written as DNA, the CDR3 is TGCAGCGTTGGCAAGAGGGGAGGCACTGAAGCTTTCTTT. Translating it yields CSVGKRGGTEAFF. The chain links TRBV29-1 to TRBJ1-1; D is perhaps TRBD1 (5 bases). Trimming took 4 bases from V and 4 from J, leaving 13 bases between them. CDR3 length: 13 residues. CDR1 and CDR2 from the germline V gene are SQVTM and ANQGSEA.

The chain employs TRBV5-1 and TRBJ1-6; tentatively, D is TRBD1 (5 bases). The CDR3 is 19 residues long. Germline CDR1 SGHRS, CDR2 YFSETQ. V was cut by 5 bases and J by 9 bases, with 30 bases left in between. The CDR3 protein is CASSSAGRDWRGVRSPLHF. In DNA, the CDR3 is TGCGCCAGCAGTTCGGCAGGGAGAGACTGGAGGGGAGTCCGTTCACCCCTCCACTTT.

The chain uses TRBV5-1 and TRBJ1-2; 9 bases are a match to TRBD1. CDR1 SGHRS and CDR2 YFSETQ come from the germline V gene. The CDR3 is made up of 15 amino acids. The trim removed 5 bases at V and 3 bases at J, leaving 8 bases unmatched. The CDR3 loop reads CASRRTGGSDYGYTF. DNA for the CDR3: TGCGCCAGCAGAAGAACAGGGGGCTCAGACTATGGCTACACCTTC.

The chain is built from TRBV6-5 and TRBJ1-6; D is undetermined. CDR1 MNHEY and CDR2 SVGAGI come from the germline V gene. The CDR3 has 15 residues. Deletions cut 2 bases from V and 8 bases from J, with 13 bases between. The CDR3 loop is CASSYRGDGDSPLHF. DNA for the CDR3: TGTGCCAGCAGTTACCGGGGAGATGGAGATTCACCCCTCCACTTT.

The J gene is TRBJ1-3, the V gene TRBV27; D call uncertain. Germline V CDR1 and CDR2: MNHEY, SMNVEV (reference sequence). The CDR3 loop spans 13 amino acids. Trimming removed 5 bases at V and 4 bases at J, with 9 bases between. The CDR3 bases are TGTGCCAGCAGTACTGATTCGGGAAACACCATATATTTT. Translated, it gives CASSTDSGNTIYF.

This chain uses TRBV19 with TRBJ2-7; TRBD1 agrees at 8 bases. Germline values: CDR1 LNHDA, CDR2 SQIVND (reference sequence). The CDR3 has 16 residues. V was clipped by 3 bases and J by 6 bases; unmatched bases: 13. CDR3 coding DNA: TGTGCCAGTAGTATCCTCCCCGGACAGGGCCTTCCCGAGCAGTACTTC. It encodes CASSILPGQGLPEQYF.

The chain links TRBV2 to TRBJ2-7, with D maybe TRBD1 (5 bases). V lost 7 bases and J 4 bases, leaving 17 bases between the germline ends. This CDR3 has 14 residues. The V gene's germline CDR1 is SNHLY and CDR2 FYNNEI. The CDR3 nucleotides are TGTGCCAGCACTGCGGACACAGACACATACGAGCAGTACTTC. Its translation: CASTADTDTYEQYF.

The rearrangement joins TRBV27 to TRBJ2-1, with D perhaps TRBD1 (6 bases). The CDR3 totals 16 residues. V shed 5 bases and J shed 2 bases, with 16 bases lying between them. In germline, CDR1 is MNHEY, CDR2 SMNVEV (reference sequence). CDR3 sequence (DNA): TGTGCCAGCAGTCGCGACTACAGGGTCCCCTACAATGAGCAGTTCTTC. The encoded protein is CASSRDYRVPYNEQFF.

V gene TRBV24-1 combines with J gene TRBJ1-5, with TRBD1 matching over 8 bases. V lost 7 bases to trimming and J lost 7 bases; unmatched junction nucleotides: 8. CDR1 and CDR2 (germline): KGHDR, SFDVKD. The CDR3 is 14 residues long. The CDR3 DNA follows: TGTGCCACCAGAAAACAGGGGGAAGGCCAGCCCCAGCATTTT. It is translated as CATRKQGEGQPQHF.

Many counts were recorded for this clone. The CDR3 region has the DNA TGTGCCAGCAGTGAAGTAGGGAGACTAGTGGTTGATGAGCAGTTCTTC. Amino acids: CASSEVGRLVVDEQFF. The chain recombines TRBV6-1 with TRBJ2-1, with D perhaps TRBD2 (6 bases). The CDR3 has 16 amino acids. The germline CDR1 and CDR2 sequences are MNHNS and SASEGT. Trimming removed 1 base at V and 8 bases at J, with 18 bases between.